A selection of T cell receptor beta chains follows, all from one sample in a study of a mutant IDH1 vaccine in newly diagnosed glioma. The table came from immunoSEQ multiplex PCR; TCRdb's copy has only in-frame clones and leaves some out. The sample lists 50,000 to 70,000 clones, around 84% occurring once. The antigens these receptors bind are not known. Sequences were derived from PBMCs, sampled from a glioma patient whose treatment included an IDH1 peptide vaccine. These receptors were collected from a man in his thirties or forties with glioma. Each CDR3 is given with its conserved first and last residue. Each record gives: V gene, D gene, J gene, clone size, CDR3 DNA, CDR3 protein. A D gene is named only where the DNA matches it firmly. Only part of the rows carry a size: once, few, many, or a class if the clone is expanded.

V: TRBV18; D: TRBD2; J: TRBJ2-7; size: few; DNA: TGTGCCAGCTCACCAACTAGCGGGGGCGCATACGAGCAGTACTTC; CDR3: CASSPTSGGAYEQYF
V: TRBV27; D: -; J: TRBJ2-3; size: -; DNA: TGTGCCAGCAGGGTACTCGGCACAGATACGCAGTATTTT; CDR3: CASRVLGTDTQYF
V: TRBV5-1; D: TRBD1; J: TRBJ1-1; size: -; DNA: TGCGCCAGCAGCTCACGACAGGGAGGGACCACTGAAGCTTTCTTT; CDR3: CASSSRQGGTTEAFF
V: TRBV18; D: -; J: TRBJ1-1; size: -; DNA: TGTGCCAGCTCACCTTTTTACTTCAAGGAAAAGAACACTGAAGCTTTCTTT; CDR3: CASSPFYFKEKNTEAFF
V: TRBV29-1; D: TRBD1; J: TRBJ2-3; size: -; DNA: TGCAGCGTTGCCGGGACAGGGGGTGCAGATACGCAGTATTTT; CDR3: CSVAGTGGADTQYF
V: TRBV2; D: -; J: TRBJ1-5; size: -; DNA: TGTGCCAGCGGTCGGATAGGGGCAGGCAATCAGCCCCAGCATTTT; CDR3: CASGRIGAGNQPQHF
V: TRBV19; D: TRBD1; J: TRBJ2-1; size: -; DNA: TGTGCCAGTAGTATCCCATACGGACAGGGGAAGTCCTACAATGAGCAGTTCTTC; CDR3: CASSIPYGQGKSYNEQFF
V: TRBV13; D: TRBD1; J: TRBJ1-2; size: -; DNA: TGTGCCAGCAGGCGGGGACAGGGAAACTATGGCTACACCTTC; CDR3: CASRRGQGNYGYTF
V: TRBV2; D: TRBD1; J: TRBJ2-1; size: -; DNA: TGTGCCAGCAAGAGTTTAGGGGACAGGGTCTACAATGAGCAGTTCTTC; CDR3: CASKSLGDRVYNEQFF
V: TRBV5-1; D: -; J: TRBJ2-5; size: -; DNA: TGCGCCAGCAGCTTGAACTTTCAAGAGACCCAGTACTTC; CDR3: CASSLNFQETQYF
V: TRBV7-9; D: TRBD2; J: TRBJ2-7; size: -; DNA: TGTGCCAGCAGCTCCATGGGAGGGGCGACCTACGAGCAGTACTTC; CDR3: CASSSMGGATYEQYF
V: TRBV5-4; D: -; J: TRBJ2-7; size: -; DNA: TGTGCCAGCAGCCCCGGAGACCCCAACTCCTACGAGCAGTACTTC; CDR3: CASSPGDPNSYEQYF
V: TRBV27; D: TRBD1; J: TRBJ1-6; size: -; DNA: TGTGCCAGCAGTTTGGAGAGACAGGGCAATTCACCCCTCCACTTT; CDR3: CASSLERQGNSPLHF
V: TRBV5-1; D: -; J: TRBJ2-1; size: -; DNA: TGCGCCAGCAGCTTGGACCCGGGTGGAATGAATGAGCAGTTCTTC; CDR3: CASSLDPGGMNEQFF
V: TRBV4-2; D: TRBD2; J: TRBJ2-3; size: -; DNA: TGTGCCAGCAGCCAAGCTAGCGGGGGGGTGAACACAGATACGCAGTATTTT; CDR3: CASSQASGGVNTDTQYF
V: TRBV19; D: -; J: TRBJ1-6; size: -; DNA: TGTGCCAGTAGTAGGTTAACAGGACTTTCACCCCTCCACTTT; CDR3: CASSRLTGLSPLHF
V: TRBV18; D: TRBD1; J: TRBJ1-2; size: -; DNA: TGTGCCAGCTCACAAGGGACAGTTGGCTACACCTTC; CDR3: CASSQGTVGYTF